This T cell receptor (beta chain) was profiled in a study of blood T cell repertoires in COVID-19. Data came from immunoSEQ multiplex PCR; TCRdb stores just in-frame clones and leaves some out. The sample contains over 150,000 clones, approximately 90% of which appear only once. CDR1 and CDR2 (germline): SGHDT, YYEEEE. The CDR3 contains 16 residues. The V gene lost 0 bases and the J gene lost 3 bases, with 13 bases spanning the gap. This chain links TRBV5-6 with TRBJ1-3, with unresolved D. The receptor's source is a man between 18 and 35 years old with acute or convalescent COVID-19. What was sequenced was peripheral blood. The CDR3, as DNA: TGTGCCAGCAGCTTGGCCGCCAGGCAGTTTGGAAACACCATATATTTT. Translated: CASSLAARQFGNTIYF.